This paragraph covers one TCR beta chain sequence. The antigen is unknown. This entry comes from a study of shared clonotypes between healthy human individuals. Whole-study findings and limits: Naive subsets, compared against memory subsets, generally had larger estimated richness values. Non-shared clonotypes showed lower generation probabilities than clonotypes common to all four donors. With a few donors compared, around 5.4% of naive CD4 clonotypes were shared.

Germline V gene lookup returns CDR1 SGDLS and CDR2 YYNGEE. The CDR3 sequence is 16 residues long. Trimming took 0 bases from V and 4 from J, leaving 13 bases between them. Authors' processing steps: As immunoSEQ supplied junction-only sequences (without quality scores), filtering differed. Profiled with immunoSEQ multiplex PCR; TCRdb holds only in-frame clones, not every one. V, J and clone size are taken as reported in that table, and D and trimming were inferred from the DNA itself. The data contain about 1 million clones, roughly 80% of them singletons. The sequence was collected from a man between 18 and 29 years old in good health. The sample taken for sequencing was memory CD4+ T cells sorted from blood. The sample's subset: CD45RA-negative fraction. This rearrangement joins TRBV9 to TRBJ2-2, with a tentative D call TRBD1 (5 bases). The DNA of the CDR3 is TGTGCCAGCAGCGTAGCTCTAGGGGTGCGCACCGGGGAGCTGTTTTTT. Protein sequence: CASSVALGVRTGELFF.